This TCR beta chain was sequenced in a study of blood T cell repertoires in COVID-19. Turning to the study itself: T cells, B-cell-depleted T cells, or PBMCs supplied cDNA or gDNA.

The recovered donors of Cohort 3 showed two negative PCRs, clearance, or symptom resolution. In the original processing: For nucleated cells, counts were estimated from reference gene primer amplification. Profiled with immunoSEQ multiplex PCR; TCRdb holds only in-frame clones, not every one. V, J and clone size derive from that table, while D and trimming were established from the DNA sequence. Counted here are approximately 160,000 clones, approximately 82% occurring once; the ten biggest clones make up 4% to 4.5%. The CDR3 extends over 13 amino acids. The V and J ends lost 7 bases and 8 bases, in that order; junction bases with no gene match: 5. Germline V CDR1 and CDR2: SGHRS, YFSETQ.

This chain uses TRBV5-1 with TRBJ1-6; the match to TRBD1 covers 8 bases. The sample was PBMCs or T cells enriched from blood (not recorded which). The TCR was taken from a woman between 50 and 59 years old who had recovered from COVID-19. This CDR3 is CASRTGRDSPLHF. The DNA of the CDR3 is TGCGCCAGCCGGACAGGGAGGGATTCACCCCTCCACTTT.